This T cell receptor (beta chain) was sequenced during a study of spatial heterogeneity in lung cancer. Study as a whole: Detected beta-chain sequences consistently exceeded alpha-chain sequences.

This clonotype was recorded at least ten times. Its antigen is undetermined. As to time point: sample taken at primary tumor resection. Samples came from some 73 TRACERx patients with untreated early-stage lung cancer. Unsorted whole RNA samples from tumor, nontumor lung or frozen PBMC were sequenced. Study-wide points: As ubiquitous and regional nonsynonymous mutations varied, counts of ubiquitous and regional expanded TCRs tracked them, respectively. Higher tumor mutation counts went along with higher counts of expanded intratumoral alpha and beta TCRs.

TCRdb re-called the 5' RACE reads with MiXCR, one entry per CDR3 protein. The data show about 9,400 distinct CDR3 sequences, with about 6% seen just once and 10% held by the top ten. The CDR3 loop spans 15 amino acids. V shed 0 bases and J 3 bases; nucleotides not matched to a gene: 2. Germline V gene lookup returns CDR1 MNHNY and CDR2 SVGAGI (reference sequence). The specimen comprised lung tumor tissue, sampled at surgery. This receptor was obtained from a male donor with early-stage non-small cell lung cancer. The V call is TRBV6-6, the J call TRBJ1-5; TRBD1 agrees at 7 bases. The CDR3 coding sequence is TGTGCCAGCAGTTACTCGGGACAGTCCAATCAGCCCCAGCATTTT. It codes for CASSYSGQSNQPQHF.